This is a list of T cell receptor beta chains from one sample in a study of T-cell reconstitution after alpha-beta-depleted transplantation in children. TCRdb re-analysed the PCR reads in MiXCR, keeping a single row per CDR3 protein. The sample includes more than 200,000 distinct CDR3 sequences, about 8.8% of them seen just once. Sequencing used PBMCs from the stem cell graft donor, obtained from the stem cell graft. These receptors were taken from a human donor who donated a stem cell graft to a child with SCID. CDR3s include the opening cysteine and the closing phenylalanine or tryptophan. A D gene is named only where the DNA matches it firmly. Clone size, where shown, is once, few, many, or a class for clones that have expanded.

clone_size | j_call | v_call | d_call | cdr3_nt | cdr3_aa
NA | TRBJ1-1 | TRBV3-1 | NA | TGTGCCAGCAGCGGGGAAACGAAACCTGAAGCTTTCTTT | CASSGETKPEAFF
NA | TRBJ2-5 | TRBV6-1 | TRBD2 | TGTGCCAACATCCCACTAGCGGGGGCCATGGAGACCCAGTACTTC | CANIPLAGAMETQYF
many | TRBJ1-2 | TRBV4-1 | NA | TGCGCCAGCAGCCAAGATGGCTTCAGGGATCCTGGCTACACCTTC | CASSQDGFRDPGYTF
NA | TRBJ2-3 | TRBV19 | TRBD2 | TGTGCCAGTAGTGAACTAGCGGGGAACACAGATACGCAGTATTTT | CASSELAGNTDTQYF
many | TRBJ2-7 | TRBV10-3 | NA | TGTGCCACCGGTGGGGCAGGGTTCACCTACGAGCAGTACTTC | CATGGAGFTYEQYF
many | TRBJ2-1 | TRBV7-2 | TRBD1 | TGTGCCAGCAGGTCCGGGACAGTCTACAATGAGCAGTTCTTC | CASRSGTVYNEQFF
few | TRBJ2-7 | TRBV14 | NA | TGTGCCAGCAGCCAAGACGTCAACCAGGGAGGCCCCTACGAGCAGTACTTC | CASSQDVNQGGPYEQYF
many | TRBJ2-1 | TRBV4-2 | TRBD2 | TGTGCCAGCAGCCAAGATTCGGAGAGCGGGGGGTTAAATGAGCAGTTCTTC | CASSQDSESGGLNEQFF
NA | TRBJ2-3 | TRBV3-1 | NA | TGTGCCAGCAGCCACCGGGACACAGATACGCAGTATTTT | CASSHRDTDTQYF
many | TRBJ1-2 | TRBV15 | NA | TGTGCCACCAGCGGATGGGACGGACCTACTAACTATGGCTACACCTTC | CATSGWDGPTNYGYTF
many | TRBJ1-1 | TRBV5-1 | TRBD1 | TGCGCCAGCAGCCTGGAACAGGGGTTCACTGAAGCTTTCTTT | CASSLEQGFTEAFF
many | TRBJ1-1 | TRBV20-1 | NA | TGCAGTGCTCCCGCCCGGGAGAACACTGAAGCTTTCTTT | CSAPARENTEAFF
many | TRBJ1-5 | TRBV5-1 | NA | TGCGCCAGCAGCTTGGATCCGGGGTTAAGCAATCAGCCCCAGCATTTT | CASSLDPGLSNQPQHF
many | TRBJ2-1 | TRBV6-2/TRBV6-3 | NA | TGTGCCAGCAGTCCCGACCAATCCGCTGGCAATGAGCAGTTCTTC | CASSPDQSAGNEQFF